These 29 T cell receptor beta chains came from one sample sequenced in a study of control samples from healthy donors and cancer patients. Profiling relied on immunoSEQ multiplex PCR, and the TCRdb table lists in-frame clones only, not all of them. The repertoire has about 190,000 clones, over 80% of them found once; the top ten carry 1.5% to 2%. Source material: blood. Receptor source: a man aged 25 to 45 in good health.

The chain links TRBV7-2 to TRBJ1-2, with D possibly being TRBD1 (5 bases). V lost 3 bases, J lost 5 bases, and 19 bases lay in between. Germline loops: CDR1 SGHTA, CDR2 FQGNSA. The CDR3 loop spans 16 amino acids. CDR3 DNA sequence: TGTGCCAGCAGCTTGCCCGGGGGGTTCTCGGATTATGGCTACACCTTC. Translating gives CASSLPGGFSDYGYTF.

The chain uses TRBV5-4 and TRBJ2-2; D might be TRBD1 (5 bases). The V end lost 2 bases, the J end lost 7 bases, and 9 bases lay between the germline ends. Germline CDR1 and CDR2: SGHNT and YYREEE (reference sequence). This CDR3 has 13 amino acids. The CDR3 region has the DNA TGTGCCAGCAGCTTATCAGGGTTCGGGGAGCTGTTTTTT. Its translation: CASSLSGFGELFF.

The chain combines TRBV4-1 with TRBJ1-6; the D gene is possibly TRBD1 (6 bases). CDR1 MGHRA and CDR2 YSYEKL come from the germline V gene. This CDR3 region has 15 residues. The V end lost 5 bases, the J end lost 5 bases, and 13 bases lay between the germline ends. The CDR3 nucleotides are TGCGCCAGCAGCGCCAGGGGTATCGATAATTCACCCCTCCACTTT. Its translation is CASSARGIDNSPLHF.

This clone occurred once. This sequence joins TRBV7-2 and TRBJ1-6; the D gene is possibly TRBD1 (6 bases). Germline-derived CDR1 and CDR2 are SGHTA and FQGNSA. This CDR3 has 16 residues. Trimming shortened V by 6 bases and J by 4 bases, and 16 bases separated the two germline ends. The CDR3 sequence: CASSHGGAMYNSPLHF. DNA of the CDR3: TGTGCCAGCAGTCATGGGGGGGCGATGTATAATTCACCCCTCCACTTT.

The J gene is TRBJ1-2, the V gene TRBV5-1; D gene unclear. This CDR3 is 13 amino acids long. Germline CDR1 and CDR2: SGHRS and YFSETQ. Trimming cost V 0 bases and J 6 bases, with 9 bases left between them. The CDR3 nucleotides read TGCGCCAGCAGCTTGGATTTCGGGAATGGCTACACCTTC. This encodes CASSLDFGNGYTF. Drawing the rest from reference TRBV5-1 and TRBJ1-2, the complete variable domain is KAGVTQTPRYLIKTRGQQVTLSCSPISGHRSVSWYQQTPGQGLQFLFEYFSETQRNKGNFPGRFSGRQFSNSRSEMNVSTLELGDSALYLCASSLDFGNGYTFGSGTRLTVV.

The chain employs TRBV19 and TRBJ2-7; 9 positions agree with TRBD1. The junction had 4 bases not matched to a gene; V was cut back by 3 bases and J by 1 base. Germline V CDR1 and CDR2: LNHDA, SQIVND (reference sequence). The CDR3 runs to 15 residues. The DNA for the CDR3 is TGTGCCAGTAGTATCGGCGGGACAGGGTCCTACGAGCAGTACTTC. Translating it yields CASSIGGTGSYEQYF.

This sequence joins TRBV30 and TRBJ1-6, with D possibly matching TRBD1 (6 bases). Trimming shortened V by 4 bases and J by 8 bases, and 18 bases separated the two germline ends. The V gene's germline CDR1 is GTSNPN and CDR2 SVGIG (reference sequence). This CDR3 contains 15 residues. The chain's CDR3 is CAWTQGIGRDSPLHF. The CDR3 DNA follows: TGTGCCTGGACCCAGGGGATTGGGAGGGATTCACCCCTCCACTTT.

This clone was seen a handful of times. The chain links TRBV2 to TRBJ1-5, with D tentatively TRBD1 (6 bases). Deletions cut 2 bases from V and 9 bases from J, with 14 bases between. Germline CDR1 reads SNHLY; CDR2 reads FYNNEI. The CDR3 consists of 14 residues. CDR3 in amino acids: CASSELGGIRPQHF. CDR3 DNA sequence: TGTGCCAGCAGTGAATTAGGGGGGATTCGGCCCCAGCATTTT.

The J gene is TRBJ1-6, the V gene TRBV4-2; possible D gene TRBD1, 5 bases. CDR1 and CDR2 (germline): LGHNA, YNFKEQ. The length of the CDR3 is 17 residues. V shed 0 bases and J shed 10 bases, with 19 bases lying between them. In DNA form, the CDR3 reads TGTGCCAGCAGCCAAGATTCTATCTGGGGGTGGAACTCACCCCTCCACTTT. Protein product: CASSQDSIWGWNSPLHF.

This chain joins TRBV7-9 and TRBJ1-6, with a possible D match to TRBD1 (6 bases). With 5 bases removed from V and 8 bases from J, the gap between germline ends came to 19 bases. Germline V gene lookup returns CDR1 SEHNR and CDR2 FQNEAQ (reference sequence). This CDR3 contains 16 residues. As DNA, the CDR3 is TGTGCCAGCAGCCGGGGGTCCCAGGGGAGGGATTCACCCCTCCACTTT. Translated, it gives CASSRGSQGRDSPLHF.

The chain carries TRBV27 and TRBJ2-1; D ambiguous. V lost 8 bases to trimming and J lost 2 bases, with 13 bases between them. The CDR3 is made up of 14 amino acids. The V gene's germline CDR1 is MNHEY and CDR2 SMNVEV (reference sequence). CDR3 bases: TGTGCCAGCCGATCGTACAGTGCCTACAATGAGCAGTTCTTC. It yields the protein CASRSYSAYNEQFF.

The gene calls are TRBV19 and TRBJ1-2; unclear D gene. CDR1 and CDR2 from the germline V gene are LNHDA and SQIVND (reference sequence). Trimming took off 5 bases at V and 8 bases at J, with 9 bases between the two ends. The CDR3 is 11 amino acids. This CDR3 reads CASSRGNGYTF. In DNA, the CDR3 is TGTGCCAGTAGTCGGGGTAACGGCTACACCTTC.

This CDR3 reads CASRDRGLGNSPLHF. CDR3 sequence (DNA): TGTGCCAGTAGAGACAGGGGGCTAGGTAATTCACCCCTCCACTTT. The chain carries TRBV19 and TRBJ1-6, with 10 bases aligning to TRBD1. This CDR3 region has 15 residues. Germline V lookup: CDR1 LNHDA, CDR2 SQIVND (reference sequence). J was trimmed by 6 bases and V by 6 bases; bases with no gene match: 5. Supplemented by reference TRBV19 and TRBJ1-6, the full variable domain reads DGGITQSPKYLFRKEGQNVTLSCEQNLNHDAMYWYRQDPGQGLRLIYYSQIVNDFQKGDIAEGYSVSREKKESFPLTVTSAQKNPTAFYLCASRDRGLGNSPLHFGNGTRLTVT.

This clone occurred once. The V and J genes are TRBV13 and TRBJ1-4, with D possibly being TRBD1 (6 bases). The CDR3 loop spans 15 amino acids. CDR1 is PRHDT, CDR2 FYEKMQ, per germline (reference sequence). Trimming removed 5 bases at V and 8 bases at J, with 18 bases between. The CDR3 DNA is TGTGCCAGCAGCCTTCGAAGGGGGGGTGGCGAAAAACTGTTTTTT. Encoded protein: CASSLRRGGGEKLFF.

The rearrangement joins TRBV2 to TRBJ2-7; D might be TRBD1 (6 bases). V lost 3 bases to trimming and J lost 4 bases, with 19 bases between them. This CDR3 region has 16 residues. Germline CDR1 SNHLY, CDR2 FYNNEI. Here the CDR3 DNA reads TGTGCCAGCAGTGAGGGTCAGGGGCCGCGGCGTTACGAGCAGTACTTC. It encodes CASSEGQGPRRYEQYF.

The chain carries TRBV11-3 and TRBJ1-1, with D perhaps matching TRBD1 (6 bases). CDR1 is SGHNT and CDR2 is YENEEA in the germline V gene. The CDR3 sequence is 13 residues long. V lost 5 bases and J lost 6, with 13 bases in between. The CDR3 DNA follows: TGTGCCAGCAGCAGAGGGGGGGAAGCTGAAGCTTTCTTT. Amino acid sequence: CASSRGGEAEAFF. The full variable domain, its missing parts supplied by reference TRBV11-3 and TRBJ1-1, is EAGVVQSPRYKIIEKKQPVAFWCNPISGHNTLYWYLQNLGQGPELLIRYENEEAVDDSQLPKDRFSAERLKGVDSTLKIQPAELGDSAVYLCASSRGGEAEAFFGQGTRLTVV.

The chain uses TRBV30 and TRBJ2-1; D gene unclear. Deletions cut 0 bases from V and 7 bases from J, with 7 bases between. The length of the CDR3 is 12 residues. Germline loops: CDR1 GTSNPN, CDR2 SVGIG (reference sequence). CDR3 amino acids: CAWSVLGNEQFF. In DNA form, the CDR3 reads TGTGCCTGGAGTGTATTGGGGAATGAGCAGTTCTTC.

In nucleotides, the CDR3 is TGTGCCAGTAGTCTCAACCCCAGCCAGGCCGGGGAGCTGTTTTTT. Translated, it gives CASSLNPSQAGELFF. V usage is TRBV19 and J usage is TRBJ2-2; D gene ambiguous. Trimming removed 5 bases from V and 6 bases from J, with 16 bases in between. This CDR3 is built from 15 residues. Germline V lookup: CDR1 LNHDA, CDR2 SQIVND (reference sequence). Combining the CDR3 with reference TRBV19 and TRBJ2-2 gives the whole variable domain DGGITQSPKYLFRKEGQNVTLSCEQNLNHDAMYWYRQDPGQGLRLIYYSQIVNDFQKGDIAEGYSVSREKKESFPLTVTSAQKNPTAFYLCASSLNPSQAGELFFGEGSRLTVL.

The DNA for the CDR3 is TGTGCCAGTAGTCCCCAGGGGGCGTTCTCTGAAAAACTGTTTTTT. It codes for CASSPQGAFSEKLFF. The chain employs TRBV19 and TRBJ1-4, with 8 bases aligning to TRBD1. Germline CDR1 and CDR2: LNHDA and SQIVND (reference sequence). The CDR3 consists of 15 residues. V lost 5 bases, J lost 7 bases, and 9 bases stayed unmatched.

This chain uses TRBV19 with TRBJ1-2; 7 nucleotides agree with TRBD1. The CDR3 spans 13 residues. CDR1 LNHDA and CDR2 SQIVND come from the germline V gene (reference sequence). Germline trimming cut 5 bases from V and 5 bases from J; bases unmatched to any gene: 5. The CDR3 DNA follows: TGTGCCAGTAGTGAGTCACAGGGGTATGGCTACACCTTC. Translation: CASSESQGYGYTF.

Only one count was recorded for this clone. The chain employs TRBV28 and TRBJ1-2; D uncertain. Germline CDR1 reads MDHEN; CDR2 reads SYDVKM. Between the trimmed V and J ends, which lost 5 bases and 10 bases, there was a span of 11 bases. This CDR3 is built from 11 residues. The CDR3 DNA reads as TGTGCCAGCAGTACAGAGTTATACTACACCTTC. It is translated as CASSTELYYTF.

V is TRBV7-8 and J is TRBJ1-5; D is uncertain. Trimming removed 4 bases from V and 11 bases from J, with 15 bases in between. CDR1 is SGHVS, CDR2 FQNEAQ, per germline. The CDR3 spans 13 residues. For the CDR3, the DNA is TGTGCCAGCAGCTCCGACGGTTCTTCGGCCCAGCATTTT. Encoded protein: CASSSDGSSAQHF.

The V call is TRBV13, the J call TRBJ2-7; TRBD2 matches 8 bases. Losses at the gene ends were 5 bases for V and 3 bases for J; bases not matched to a gene: 9. Germline V gene lookup returns CDR1 PRHDT and CDR2 FYEKMQ (reference sequence). The CDR3 consists of 15 residues. As DNA, the CDR3 is TGTGCCAGCAGCAGGCCCGGGACTAGATACTACGAGCAGTACTTC. Protein sequence: CASSRPGTRYYEQYF.

The chain uses TRBV5-1 and TRBJ2-2; 14 bases are a match to TRBD2. This CDR3 has 17 amino acids. Germline V gives CDR1 SGHRS, CDR2 YFSETQ. Trimming cost V 0 bases and J 5 bases; bases outside gene matches: 3. As DNA, the CDR3 is TGCGCCAGCAGCTTGGCGGGACTAGCGGGGGATACCGGGGAGCTGTTTTTT. Translating gives CASSLAGLAGDTGELFF.

The J gene is TRBJ1-4, the V gene TRBV18; tentatively, D is TRBD1 (6 bases). Trimming cost V 6 bases and J 3 bases, with 11 bases left between them. Germline values: CDR1 KGHSH, CDR2 LQKENI. The CDR3 extends over 14 amino acids. The CDR3 DNA is TGTGCCAGCTCGCCTCAGGGGTCTAATGAAAAACTGTTTTTT. It codes for CASSPQGSNEKLFF.

This CDR3 reads CASSWVQGGNQPQHF. The CDR3 DNA follows: TGTGCCAGCAGCTGGGTACAGGGAGGCAATCAGCCCCAGCATTTT. V is TRBV5-8 and J is TRBJ1-5; D may be TRBD1 (6 bases). V was clipped by 3 bases and J by 2 bases, with 12 bases between them. Germline-derived CDR1 and CDR2 are SGHTS and YDEGEE. The CDR3 extends over 15 amino acids.

The chain has TRBV10-1 and TRBJ2-3; D gene ambiguous. V was cut by 3 bases and J by 0 bases, with 13 bases left in between. The CDR3 spans 16 residues. Germline CDR1 WNHNN, CDR2 SYGVQD (reference sequence). The CDR3 bases are TGCGCCAGCAGTGAAACTAAGGAGATAAGCACAGATACGCAGTATTTT. This codes for CASSETKEISTDTQYF.

The rearrangement links TRBV7-9 to TRBJ1-2; D gene ambiguous. Germline lookup yields CDR1 SEHNR and CDR2 FQNEAQ (reference sequence). The CDR3 runs to 15 residues. V lost 1 base and J 3 bases, leaving 12 bases between the germline ends. DNA of the CDR3: TGTGCCAGCAGCTTAGTAGGAGGTGCCTACTATGGCTACACCTTC. Translating it yields CASSLVGGAYYGYTF.

The V call is TRBV2, the J call TRBJ2-7; D is ambiguous. Germline V gives CDR1 SNHLY, CDR2 FYNNEI. Trimming removed 5 bases at V and 3 bases at J, with 5 bases between. The CDR3 is made up of 11 amino acids. CDR3 loop: CASSLYYEQYF. CDR3 nucleotide sequence: TGTGCCAGCAGTCTTTACTACGAGCAGTACTTC.